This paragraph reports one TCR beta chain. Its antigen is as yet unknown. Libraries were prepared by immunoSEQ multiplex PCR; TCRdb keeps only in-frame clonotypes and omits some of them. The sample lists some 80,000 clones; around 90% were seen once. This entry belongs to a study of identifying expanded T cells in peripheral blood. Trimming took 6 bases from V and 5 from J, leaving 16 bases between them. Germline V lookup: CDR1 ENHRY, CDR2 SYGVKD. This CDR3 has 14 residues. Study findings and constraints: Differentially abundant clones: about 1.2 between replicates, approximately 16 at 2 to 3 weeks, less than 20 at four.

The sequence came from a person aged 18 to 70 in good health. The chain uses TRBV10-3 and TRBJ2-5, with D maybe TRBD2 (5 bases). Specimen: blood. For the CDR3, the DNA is TGTGCCATCAGACCCACCACCCGCGGGGAGACCCAGTACTTC. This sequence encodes CAIRPTTRGETQYF.